A single T cell receptor beta chain is shown here with its context. Those enrolled, adults aged about 18 to 95 years, came from about two dozen US areas. The CDR3 loop spans 15 amino acids. Germline CDR1 reads LNHDA; CDR2 reads SQIVND (reference sequence). Between the trimmed V and J ends, which lost 4 bases and 5 bases, there was a span of 14 bases. This specimen comes from a study of blood T cell repertoires in COVID-19. The table came from immunoSEQ multiplex PCR; TCRdb's copy has only in-frame clones and leaves some out. Of over 250,000 clones in the sample, 86% are singletons; the top ten hold over 2%.

The chain combines TRBV19 with TRBJ1-4; a possible D gene is TRBD1 (5 bases). The receptor comes from a woman in her late teens or twenties who had recovered from COVID-19. The sample consisted of PBMCs or T cells enriched from blood (not recorded which). CDR3 in DNA: TGTGCCAGTAGTACCGTCAGGGAACTAAATGAAAAACTGTTTTTT. Its translation is CASSTVRELNEKLFF.